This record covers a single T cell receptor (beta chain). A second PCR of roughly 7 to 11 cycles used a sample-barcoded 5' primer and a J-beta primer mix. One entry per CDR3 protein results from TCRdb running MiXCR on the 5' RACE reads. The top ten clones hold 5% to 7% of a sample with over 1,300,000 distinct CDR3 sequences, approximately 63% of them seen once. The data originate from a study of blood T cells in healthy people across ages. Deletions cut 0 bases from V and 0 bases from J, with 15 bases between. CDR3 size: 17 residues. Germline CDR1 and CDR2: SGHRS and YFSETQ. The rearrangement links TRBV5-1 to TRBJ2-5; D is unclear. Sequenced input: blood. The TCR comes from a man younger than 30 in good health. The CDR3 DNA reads TGCGCCAGCAGCTTGGAAGGCGGCCCTACAAACCAAGAGACCCAGTACTTC. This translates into CASSLEGGPTNQETQYF.